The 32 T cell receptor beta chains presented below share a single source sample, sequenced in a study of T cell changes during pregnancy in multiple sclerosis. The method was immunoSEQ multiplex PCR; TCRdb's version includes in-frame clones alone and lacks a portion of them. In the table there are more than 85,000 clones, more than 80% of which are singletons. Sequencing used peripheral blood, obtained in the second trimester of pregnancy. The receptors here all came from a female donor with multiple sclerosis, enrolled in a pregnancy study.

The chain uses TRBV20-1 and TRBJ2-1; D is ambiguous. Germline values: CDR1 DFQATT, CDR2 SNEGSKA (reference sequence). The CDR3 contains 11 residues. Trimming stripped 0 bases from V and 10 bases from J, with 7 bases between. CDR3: CSAREVREQFF. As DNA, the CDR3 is TGCAGTGCTAGAGAGGTCCGGGAGCAGTTCTTC.

The CDR3 DNA sequence: TGTGCCTGGAGGCGCCCCCTCTCCACAGATACGCAGTATTTT. Protein product: CAWRRPLSTDTQYF. The chain combines TRBV30 with TRBJ2-3; D is unresolved. Germline V gene sequence: CDR1 GTSNPN, CDR2 SVGIG (reference sequence). The CDR3 runs 14 residues. Trimming took off 3 bases at V and 2 bases at J, with 12 bases between the two ends.

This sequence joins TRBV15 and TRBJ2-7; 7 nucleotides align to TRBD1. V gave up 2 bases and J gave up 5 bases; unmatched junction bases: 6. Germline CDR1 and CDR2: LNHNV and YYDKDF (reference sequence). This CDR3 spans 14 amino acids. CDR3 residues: CATSRTGQSNEQYF. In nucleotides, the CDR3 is TGTGCCACCAGCAGAACGGGACAGTCCAACGAGCAGTACTTC.

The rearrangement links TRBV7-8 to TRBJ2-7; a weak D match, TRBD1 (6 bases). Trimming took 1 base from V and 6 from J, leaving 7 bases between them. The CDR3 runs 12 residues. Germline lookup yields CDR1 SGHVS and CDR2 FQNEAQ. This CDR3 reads CASSLGGGEQYF. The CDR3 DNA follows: TGTGCCAGCAGCTTAGGAGGGGGCGAGCAGTACTTC.

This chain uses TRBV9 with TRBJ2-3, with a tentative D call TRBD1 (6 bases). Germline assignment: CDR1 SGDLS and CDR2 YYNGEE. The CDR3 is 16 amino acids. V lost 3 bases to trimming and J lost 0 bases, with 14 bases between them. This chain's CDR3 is CASSGPGETSTDTQYF. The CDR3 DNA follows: TGTGCCAGCAGCGGTCCAGGGGAGACTAGCACAGATACGCAGTATTTT.

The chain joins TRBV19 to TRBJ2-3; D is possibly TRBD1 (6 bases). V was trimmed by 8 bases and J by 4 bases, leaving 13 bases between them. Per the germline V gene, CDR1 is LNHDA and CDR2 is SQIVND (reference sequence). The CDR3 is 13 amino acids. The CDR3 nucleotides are TGTGCCAGTCGGGACAATGAGGCAGATACGCAGTATTTT. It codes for CASRDNEADTQYF.

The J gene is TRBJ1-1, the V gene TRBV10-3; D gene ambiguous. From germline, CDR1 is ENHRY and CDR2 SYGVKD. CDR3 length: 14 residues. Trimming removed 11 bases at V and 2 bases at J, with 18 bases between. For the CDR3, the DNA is TGTGCCTCTAGAGTGGCTCCAGATAACACTGAAGCTTTCTTT. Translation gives CASRVAPDNTEAFF.

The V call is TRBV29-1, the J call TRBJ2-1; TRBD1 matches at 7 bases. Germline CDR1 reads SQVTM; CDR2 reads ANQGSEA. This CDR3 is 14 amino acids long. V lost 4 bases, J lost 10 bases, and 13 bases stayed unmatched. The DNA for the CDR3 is TGCAGCGTTGGATCGGCAGGGGGTCCCATAGAGCAGTTCTTC. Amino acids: CSVGSAGGPIEQFF.

Here the CDR3 reads CASRGGTGEQYF. CDR3 nucleotides: TGTGCCAGCAGGGGAGGGACAGGCGAGCAGTACTTC. The chain carries TRBV28 and TRBJ2-7; possibly TRBD1 for D (8 bases). Trimming removed 6 bases at V and 6 bases at J, with 12 bases between. CDR3 length: 12 amino acids. Germline CDR1 reads MDHEN; CDR2 reads SYDVKM.

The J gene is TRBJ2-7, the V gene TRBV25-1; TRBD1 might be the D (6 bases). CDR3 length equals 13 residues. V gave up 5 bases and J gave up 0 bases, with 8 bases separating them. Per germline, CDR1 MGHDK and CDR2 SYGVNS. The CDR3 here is CASSTGSSYEQYF. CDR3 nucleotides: TGTGCCAGCAGTACAGGGAGCTCCTACGAGCAGTACTTC.

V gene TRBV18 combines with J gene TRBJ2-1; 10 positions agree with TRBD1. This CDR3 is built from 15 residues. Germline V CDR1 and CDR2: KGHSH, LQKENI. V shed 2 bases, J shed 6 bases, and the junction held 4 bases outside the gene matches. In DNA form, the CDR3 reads TGTGCCAGCTCACCAGGGACAGGGGACTTCAATGAGCAGTTCTTC. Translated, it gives CASSPGTGDFNEQFF.

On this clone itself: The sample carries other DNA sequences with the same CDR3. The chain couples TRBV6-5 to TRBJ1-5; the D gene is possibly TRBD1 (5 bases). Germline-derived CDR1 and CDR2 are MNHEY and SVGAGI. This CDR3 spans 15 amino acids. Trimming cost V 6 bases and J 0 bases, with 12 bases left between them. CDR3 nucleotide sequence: TGTGCCAGCAGCTCTGACAGAAATAGCAATCAGCCCCAGCATTTT. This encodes CASSSDRNSNQPQHF.

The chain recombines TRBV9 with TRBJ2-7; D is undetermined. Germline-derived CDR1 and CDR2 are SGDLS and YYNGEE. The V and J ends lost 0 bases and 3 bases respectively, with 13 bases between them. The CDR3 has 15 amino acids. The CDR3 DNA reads TGTGCCAGCAGCGTAGATGGTGTAGAGTACTACGAGCAGTACTTC. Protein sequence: CASSVDGVEYYEQYF.

The CDR3 is CASSRGQGDYEQYF. The DNA for the CDR3 is TGTGCCAGCAGCCGGGGACAGGGCGACTACGAGCAGTACTTC. This chain connects TRBV7-9 to TRBJ2-7, with TRBD1 identical over 9 bases. Trimming removed 5 bases from V and 3 bases from J; junction bases left unmatched: 5. In germline, CDR1 is SEHNR, CDR2 FQNEAQ (reference sequence). The CDR3 is 14 residues long. The variable domain in full, completed from reference TRBV7-9 and TRBJ2-7, reads DTGVSQNPRHKITKRGQNVTFRCDPISEHNRLYWYRQTLGQGPEFLTYFQNEAQLEKSRLLSDRFSAERPKGSFSTLEIQRTEQGDSAMYLCASSRGQGDYEQYFGPGTRLTVT.

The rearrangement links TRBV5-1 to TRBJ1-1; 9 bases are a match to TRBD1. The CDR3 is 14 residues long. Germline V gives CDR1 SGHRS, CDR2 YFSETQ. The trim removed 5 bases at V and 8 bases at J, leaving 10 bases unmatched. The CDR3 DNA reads TGCGCCAGCAGTTACACAGGGGGCCTGGCCGAAGCTTTCTTT. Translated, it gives CASSYTGGLAEAFF. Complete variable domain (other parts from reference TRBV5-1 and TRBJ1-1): KAGVTQTPRYLIKTRGQQVTLSCSPISGHRSVSWYQQTPGQGLQFLFEYFSETQRNKGNFPGRFSGRQFSNSRSEMNVSTLELGDSALYLCASSYTGGLAEAFFGQGTRLTVV.

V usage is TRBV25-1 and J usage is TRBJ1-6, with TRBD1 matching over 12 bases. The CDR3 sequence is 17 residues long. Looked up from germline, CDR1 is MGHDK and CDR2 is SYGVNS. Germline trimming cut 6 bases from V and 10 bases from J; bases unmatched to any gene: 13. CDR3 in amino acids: CASSHRGQGARRSPLHF. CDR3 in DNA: TGTGCCAGCAGCCATAGGGGACAGGGGGCGAGGCGGTCACCCCTCCACTTT.

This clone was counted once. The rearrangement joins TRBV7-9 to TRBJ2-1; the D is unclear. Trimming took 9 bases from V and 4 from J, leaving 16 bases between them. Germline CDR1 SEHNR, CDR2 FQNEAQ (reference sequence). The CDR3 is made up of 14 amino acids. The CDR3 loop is CASFASSPYNEQFF. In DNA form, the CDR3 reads TGTGCCAGTTTCGCGTCGAGCCCGTACAATGAGCAGTTCTTC.

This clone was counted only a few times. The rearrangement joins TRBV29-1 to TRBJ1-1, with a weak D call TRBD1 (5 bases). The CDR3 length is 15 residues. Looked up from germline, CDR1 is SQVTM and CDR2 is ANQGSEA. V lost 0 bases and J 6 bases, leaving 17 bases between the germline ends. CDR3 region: CSVEDRGERYAEAFF. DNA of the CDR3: TGCAGCGTTGAAGATCGGGGGGAGAGATACGCTGAAGCTTTCTTT.

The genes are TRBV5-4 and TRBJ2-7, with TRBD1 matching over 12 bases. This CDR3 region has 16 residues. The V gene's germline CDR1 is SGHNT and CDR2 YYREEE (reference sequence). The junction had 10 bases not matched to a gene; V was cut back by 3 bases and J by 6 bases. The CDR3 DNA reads TGTGCCAGCAGCTGGGGCCGCGCGGGACAGGGGGCCGAGCAGTACTTC. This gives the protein CASSWGRAGQGAEQYF.

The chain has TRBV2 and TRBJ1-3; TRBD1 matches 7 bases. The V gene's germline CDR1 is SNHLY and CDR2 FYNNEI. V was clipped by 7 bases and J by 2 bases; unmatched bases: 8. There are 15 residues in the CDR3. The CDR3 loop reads CASILQGDPGNTIYF. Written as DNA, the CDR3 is TGTGCCAGCATTCTTCAGGGGGATCCTGGAAACACCATATATTTT.

As DNA, the CDR3 is TGTGCCAGCAGACAGTCGAACACTGAAGCTTTCTTT. Encoded protein: CASRQSNTEAFF. V gene TRBV2 combines with J gene TRBJ1-1; D is unresolved. Germline V gene lookup returns CDR1 SNHLY and CDR2 FYNNEI. The V end was cut by 6 bases, the J end by 1 base, with 6 bases between. CDR3 length: 12 residues.

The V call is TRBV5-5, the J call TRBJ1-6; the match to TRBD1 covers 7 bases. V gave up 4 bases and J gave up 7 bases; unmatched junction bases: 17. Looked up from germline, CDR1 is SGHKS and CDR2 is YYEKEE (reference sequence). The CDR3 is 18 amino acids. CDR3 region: CASSPRAQTDRENSPLHF. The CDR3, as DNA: TGTGCCAGCAGCCCTCGAGCCCAAACAGACAGGGAGAATTCACCCCTCCACTTT.

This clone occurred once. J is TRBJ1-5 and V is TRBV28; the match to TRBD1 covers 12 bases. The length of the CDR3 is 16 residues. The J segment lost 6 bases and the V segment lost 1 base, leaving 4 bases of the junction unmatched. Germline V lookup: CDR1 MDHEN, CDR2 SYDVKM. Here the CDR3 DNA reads TGTGCCAGCAGTTTATACGGGACAGGGGGCCCTCAGCCCCAGCATTTT. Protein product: CASSLYGTGGPQPQHF.

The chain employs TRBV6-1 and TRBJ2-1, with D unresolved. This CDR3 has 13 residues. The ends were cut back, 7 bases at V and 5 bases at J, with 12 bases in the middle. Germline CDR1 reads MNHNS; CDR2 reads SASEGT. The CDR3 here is CASKSRRDNEQFF. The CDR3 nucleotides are TGTGCCAGCAAATCAAGACGGGACAATGAGCAGTTCTTC.

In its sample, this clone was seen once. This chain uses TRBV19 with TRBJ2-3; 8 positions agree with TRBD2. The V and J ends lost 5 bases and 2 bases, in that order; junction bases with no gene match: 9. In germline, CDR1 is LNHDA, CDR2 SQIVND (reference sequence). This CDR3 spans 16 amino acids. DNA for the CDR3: TGTGCCAGTAGTTTATCAGCGGGAGCCTCCACAGATACGCAGTATTTT. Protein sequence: CASSLSAGASTDTQYF.

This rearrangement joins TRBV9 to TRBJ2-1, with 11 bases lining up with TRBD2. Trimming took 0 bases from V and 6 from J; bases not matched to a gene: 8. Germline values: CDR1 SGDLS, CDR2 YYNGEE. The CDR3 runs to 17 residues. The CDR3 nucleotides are TGTGCCAGCAGCGTAGCGCTAGCGGGAGGTAAACGCAATGAGCAGTTCTTC. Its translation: CASSVALAGGKRNEQFF.

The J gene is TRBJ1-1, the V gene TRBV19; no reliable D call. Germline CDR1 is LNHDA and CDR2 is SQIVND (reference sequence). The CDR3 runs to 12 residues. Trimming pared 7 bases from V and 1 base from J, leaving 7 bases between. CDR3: CASMEWNTEAFF. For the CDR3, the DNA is TGTGCCAGTATGGAGTGGAACACTGAAGCTTTCTTT.

The CDR3: CASSLAGTANTGELFF. CDR3 nucleotide sequence: TGTGCCAGCAGCTTAGCCGGGACAGCGAACACCGGGGAGCTGTTTTTT. The chain combines TRBV7-9 with TRBJ2-2; 7 positions agree with TRBD1. The V gene end was trimmed by 0 bases and the J gene end by 0 bases; junction bases not matched to a gene: 1. The CDR3 has 16 residues. Germline V gene lookup returns CDR1 SEHNR and CDR2 FQNEAQ (reference sequence). Together with reference TRBV7-9 and TRBJ2-2, the CDR3 gives the full variable domain: DTGVSQNPRHKITKRGQNVTFRCDPISEHNRLYWYRQTLGQGPEFLTYFQNEAQLEKSRLLSDRFSAERPKGSFSTLEIQRTEQGDSAMYLCASSLAGTANTGELFFGEGSRLTVL.

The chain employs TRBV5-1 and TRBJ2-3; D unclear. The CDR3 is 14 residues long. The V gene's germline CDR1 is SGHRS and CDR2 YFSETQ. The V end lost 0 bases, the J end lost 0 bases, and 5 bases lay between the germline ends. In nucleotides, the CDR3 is TGCGCCAGCAGCTTGGGTCCTAGCACAGATACGCAGTATTTT. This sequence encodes CASSLGPSTDTQYF.

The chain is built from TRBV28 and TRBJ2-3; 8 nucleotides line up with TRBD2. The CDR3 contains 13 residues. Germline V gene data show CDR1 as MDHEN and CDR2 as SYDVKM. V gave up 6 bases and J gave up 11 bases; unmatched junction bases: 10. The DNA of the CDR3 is TGTGCCAGCAGACCCCTTAGCGGGATGGAGCAGTATTTT. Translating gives CASRPLSGMEQYF. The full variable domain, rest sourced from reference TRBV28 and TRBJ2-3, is DVKVTQSSRYLVKRTGEKVFLECVQDMDHENMFWYRQDPGLGLRLIYFSYDVKMKEKGDIPEGYSVSREKKERFSLILESASTNQTSMYLCASRPLSGMEQYFGPGTRLTVL.

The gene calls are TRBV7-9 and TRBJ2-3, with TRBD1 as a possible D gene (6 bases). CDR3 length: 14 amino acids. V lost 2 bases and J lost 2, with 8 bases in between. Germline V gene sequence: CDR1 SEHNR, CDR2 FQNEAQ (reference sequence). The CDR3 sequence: CASSLTGTTDTQYF. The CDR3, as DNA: TGTGCCAGCAGCTTAACAGGGACCACAGATACGCAGTATTTT.

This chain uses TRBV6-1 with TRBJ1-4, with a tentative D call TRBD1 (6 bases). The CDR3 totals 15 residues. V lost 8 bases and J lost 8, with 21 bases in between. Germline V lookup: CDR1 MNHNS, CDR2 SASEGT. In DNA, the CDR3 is TGTGCCAGCGGTTCCGGGACAACGACGGGGGAAAAACTGTTTTTT. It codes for CASGSGTTTGEKLFF.